This TCR beta chain stems from a study of CD8+ T cells in alopecia areata. In each case, RNA was isolated and then reverse transcribed into cDNA as the sequencing template. Assay: immunoSEQ multiplex PCR; the TCRdb copy retains only in-frame clones and omits some. The sample has some 120,000 clones, around 60% seen once. In the case of this clone: One junction end disagrees with the germline gene, perhaps due to a read error.

The CDR3 loop spans 16 amino acids. The V gene's germline CDR1 is SEHNR and CDR2 FQNEAQ (reference sequence). Treatment defined: oral pan-JAK inhibitor, 5-10 mg twice daily. The chain couples TRBV7-9 to TRBJ2-1; D possibly corresponds to TRBD2 (6 bases). This sequence was found in a human donor with alopecia areata. The sample was CD4+ T cells sorted from blood, taken at week 4, from a patient treated with tofacitinib. Here the CDR3 DNA reads TGTGCCACCAGCCTACCCGGGCGGGGTTCCTACAATGAGCAGTTCTTC. It specifies CATSLPGRGSYNEQFF. The full variable domain, with the rest looked up from reference TRBV7-9 and TRBJ2-1, is DTGVSQNPRHKITKRGQNVTFRCDPISEHNRLYWYRQTLGQGPEFLTYFQNEAQLEKSRLLSDRFSAERPKGSFSTLEIQRTEQGDSAMYLCATSLPGRGSYNEQFFGPGTRLTVL.